One TCR beta chain is described in this entry. The data are from a study of CD8 T cells in Susac syndrome. Sequencing of TCR beta was undertaken in CD8+ and CD4+ T cells derived from blood. With random hexamers, about 0.5 to 1 ug RNA was reverse transcribed. A multiplex approach, immunoSEQ multiplex PCR, amplified TCR beta CDR3 across 54 Vbeta and 13 Jbeta. MiXCR, run by TCRdb on the immunoSEQ multiplex PCR reads, gives a single entry per CDR3 protein. The sample holds 85,000 to 90,000 distinct CDR3 sequences, over 80% seen once. Material: CD8+ T cells from PBMCs. The TCR comes from a human donor in good health.

The CDR3: CASSIGTDTDTQYF. The CDR3 bases are TGTGCCAGCAGCATCGGGACAGACACAGATACGCAGTATTTT. The chain recombines TRBV13 with TRBJ2-3, with TRBD1 identical over 7 bases. The germline V gene has CDR1 PRHDT and CDR2 FYEKMQ (reference sequence). The CDR3 sequence is 14 residues long. V trimming: 5 bases; J trimming: 2 bases; junction bases outside the gene matches: 4.